Below are 8 T cell receptor beta chains sequenced from a single sample in a study of T cells in Graves' hyperthyroidism and ophthalmopathy. Researchers took RNA transcripts and amplified the TCR beta CDR3 regions from them. Carried out on the TCR CDR3, a first-round RT-PCR used the HTBI primer set. TCRdb fed the multiplex PCR reads into MiXCR, producing one record per CDR3 protein. The repertoire holds roughly 350,000 distinct CDR3 sequences, with approximately 13% as singletons. The material sequenced was blood. The receptors originated from a young woman with Graves' hyperthyroidism.

In its sample, this clonotype was seen many times. Its ends do not fully match the called genes, so a read error is possible. The V call is TRBV7-7, the J call TRBJ2-1, with D possibly matching TRBD2 (5 bases). The CDR3 is made up of 15 amino acids. Germline V lookup: CDR1 SSHAT, CDR2 FNYEAQ (reference sequence). CDR3 residues: CASSLDRRDYNEQFF. The CDR3 DNA reads TGTGCTAGCAGTTTGGACCGCCGGGACTACAATGAGCAGTTCTTC.

This sequence joins TRBV3-1 and TRBJ2-5; TRBD2 matches at 10 bases. The CDR3 has 15 residues. Germline CDR1 is LGHDT and CDR2 is YNNKEL (reference sequence). Trimming removed 5 bases from V and 4 bases from J; junction bases left unmatched: 7. This chain's CDR3 is CASSYQAGGSETQYF. The CDR3 coding sequence is TGTGCCAGCAGCTATCAAGCGGGAGGGTCAGAGACCCAGTACTTC.

V and J are TRBV29-1 and TRBJ1-1, with D perhaps matching TRBD1 (5 bases). Germline values: CDR1 SQVTM, CDR2 ANQGSEA. The CDR3 runs to 13 residues. Trimming pared 7 bases from V and 6 bases from J, leaving 18 bases between. Written as DNA, the CDR3 is TGCAGCGGGGGGGTCCCTGGGAGCGCTGAAGCTTTCTTT. It is translated as CSGGVPGSAEAFF.

There are a few counts of this clonotype. The chain recombines TRBV11-2 with TRBJ2-7; D remains ambiguous. The germline V gene has CDR1 SGHAT and CDR2 FQNNGV. The CDR3 runs 14 residues. Trimming stripped 1 base from V and 6 bases from J, with 13 bases between. In DNA form, the CDR3 reads TGTGCCAGCAGCTTAGGTGGGCGTCGGAGCGAGCAGTACTTC. Protein: CASSLGGRRSEQYF.

This clonotype turned up a few times. The chain couples TRBV7-2 to TRBJ2-5; 7 bases align to TRBD2. The CDR3 is 14 amino acids. The V gene's germline CDR1 is SGHTA and CDR2 FQGNSA. The V segment lost 1 base and the J segment 5 bases; nucleotides outside the gene matches: 4. CDR3 sequence: CASSLVAGAETQYF. Here the CDR3 DNA reads TGTGCCAGCAGCTTAGTTGCGGGAGCCGAGACCCAGTACTTC.

This rearrangement joins TRBV27 to TRBJ2-5, with D possibly being TRBD2 (6 bases). The V gene's germline CDR1 is MNHEY and CDR2 SMNVEV (reference sequence). V was clipped by 3 bases and J by 4 bases, with 18 bases between them. This CDR3 region has 16 residues. The CDR3 here is CASSFGSVGGGETQYF. CDR3 DNA: TGTGCCAGCAGTTTCGGGTCCGTGGGGGGAGGAGAGACCCAGTACTTC.

The chain employs TRBV9 and TRBJ2-1, with 15 bases that match TRBD2. This CDR3 comprises 18 residues. Germline V CDR1 and CDR2: SGDLS, YYNGEE. The V gene end was trimmed by 3 bases and the J gene end by 5 bases; junction bases not matched to a gene: 9. The CDR3 sequence is CASSATGTSGRRNNEQFF. The DNA of the CDR3 is TGTGCCAGCAGCGCCACCGGGACTAGCGGGAGGAGGAACAATGAGCAGTTCTTC.

This clonotype turned up a few times. V usage is TRBV3-1 and J usage is TRBJ1-4; the match to TRBD1 covers 8 bases. This CDR3 is 15 amino acids long. Germline V gene lookup returns CDR1 LGHDT and CDR2 YNNKEL (reference sequence). V shed 2 bases and J 5 bases; nucleotides not matched to a gene: 4. CDR3 coding DNA: TGTGCCAGCAGCCAAACAAGGACAGGGAATGAAAAACTGTTTTTT. This codes for CASSQTRTGNEKLFF.